Below, 23 T cell receptor beta chains from the same sample are listed, as sequenced in a study of T cells in Graves' hyperthyroidism and ophthalmopathy. Amplified regions were TCR beta CDR3 sequences from RNA transcripts. With the HTBI primer set, the TCR CDR3 went through a first round of RT-PCR. TCRdb independently ran MiXCR on the multiplex PCR reads; one entry per CDR3 protein. Seen here are around 600,000 distinct CDR3 sequences, approximately 14% observed once, and the top ten hold roughly 7.1%. The source material was blood. Receptor source: a woman aged 18-29 years with Graves' ophthalmopathy.

This clonotype has a count of ten or more. The V call is TRBV12-3 or TRBV12-4, the J call TRBJ1-5, with 7 bases identical to TRBD1. J lost 0 bases, V lost 6 bases, and 2 bases had no gene match. The CDR3 runs 14 residues. As DNA, the CDR3 is TGTGCCAGCAGAAGGGACAGTAGCAATCAGCCCCAGCATTTT. Translated, it gives CASRRDSSNQPQHF.

In its sample, this clonotype was seen many times. The chain joins TRBV6-2 or TRBV6-3 to TRBJ1-2; D gene ambiguous. CDR3 length equals 13 residues. Trimming took 0 bases from V and 1 from J, leaving 3 bases between them. Per germline, CDR1 MNHEY and CDR2 SVGEGT. Here the CDR3 reads CASSYSYNYGYTF. CDR3 DNA sequence: TGTGCCAGCAGTTACTCGTATAACTATGGCTACACCTTC.

This clonotype has only a few counts. This chain connects TRBV7-3 to TRBJ2-2, with 9 bases aligning to TRBD2. The CDR3 is 15 residues long. From germline, CDR1 is SGHTA and CDR2 FQGTGA. J lost 7 bases, V lost 0 bases, and 3 bases had no gene match. The CDR3 reads CASSLTSGSGGELFF. Written as DNA, the CDR3 is TGTGCCAGCAGCTTAACTAGCGGGAGCGGCGGGGAGCTGTTTTTT.

This clonotype was counted at least ten times. This chain uses TRBV12-5 with TRBJ1-2, with 9 nucleotides matching TRBD1. Germline-derived CDR1 and CDR2 are LGHNT and FRNRAP. J gave up 5 bases and V 6 bases, and 4 bases lay outside the gene matches. The CDR3 extends over 13 amino acids. CDR3: CASGAGTGYGYTF. CDR3 DNA sequence: TGTGCTAGTGGGGCCGGGACAGGGTATGGCTACACCTTC.

This clonotype has more than one count but fewer than ten. This chain links TRBV7-9 with TRBJ2-1; D ambiguous. The V end was cut by 3 bases, the J end by 3 bases, with 9 bases between. The CDR3 length is 14 residues. From germline, CDR1 is SEHNR and CDR2 FQNEAQ (reference sequence). The DNA for the CDR3 is TGTGCCAGCAGCTTCCAGACGGTCTACAATGAGCAGTTCTTC. Amino acid sequence: CASSFQTVYNEQFF.

Ten or more counts support this clonotype. The CDR3 region has the DNA TGCAGTGCTAGAGGGGGAAAGACCAACCCTTATGGCTACACCTTC. It yields the protein CSARGGKTNPYGYTF. The rearrangement uses TRBV20-1 and TRBJ1-2, with D unclear. The germline CDR1 and CDR2 sequences are DFQATT and SNEGSKA (reference sequence). The CDR3 length is 15 residues. Between the trimmed V and J ends, which lost 1 base and 5 bases, there was a span of 17 bases.

This clonotype has ten or more counts. The gene calls are TRBV9 and TRBJ1-5, with a weak D call TRBD1 (5 bases). The germline gives CDR1 SGDLS, CDR2 YYNGEE. There are 15 residues in the CDR3. The V and J ends lost 0 bases and 3 bases respectively, with 10 bases between them. CDR3 nucleotide sequence: TGTGCCAGCAGCGTAGACACAGGCGCCAATCAGCCCCAGCATTTT. Its protein product is CASSVDTGANQPQHF.

In the case of this clonotype: A much bigger clone sits one base away, suggesting this may be a read error. This chain uses TRBV6-1 with TRBJ1-1; 8 bases are a match to TRBD1. CDR1 and CDR2 from the germline V gene are MNHNS and SASEGT. V was clipped by 6 bases and J by 1 base; unmatched bases: 13. The CDR3 contains 17 residues. As DNA, the CDR3 is TGTGCCAGCAGGATCCTCCCCTGGGGGACAGGGAACACTGAAGCTTTCTTT. It is translated as CASRILPWGTGNTEAFF.

This clonotype has a count of ten or more. One junction end does not reproduce the germline sequence, and a read error may be involved. The chain couples TRBV6-1 to TRBJ2-2; D might be TRBD2 (5 bases). CDR1 and CDR2 from the germline V gene are MNHNS and SASEGT. The CDR3 loop spans 15 amino acids. The CDR3 reads CASSSRPDDPGELFF. The CDR3 coding sequence is TGTGCCAGCAGTTCCCGCCCGGACGACCCCGGGGAACTGTTTTTT.

This clonotype was counted at least ten times. The CDR3 sequence: CSVSGPGVGRLGNEQFF. The DNA of the CDR3 is TGCAGCGTCTCCGGGCCCGGTGTCGGGAGGCTGGGGAATGAGCAGTTCTTC. This chain uses TRBV29-1 with TRBJ2-1; 7 nucleotides line up with TRBD2. Germline V lookup: CDR1 SQVTM, CDR2 ANQGSEA. This CDR3 comprises 17 residues. V lost 6 bases to trimming and J lost 7 bases; unmatched junction nucleotides: 21.

This clonotype was detected ten times or more. The gene calls are TRBV5-1 and TRBJ2-5; D is unresolved. Germline CDR1 SGHRS, CDR2 YFSETQ. This CDR3 has 13 amino acids. Trimming pared 4 bases from V and 4 bases from J, leaving 11 bases between. CDR3 nucleotide sequence: TGCGCCAGCAGCGTAGGGTGGGGAGAGACCCAGTACTTC. This gives the protein CASSVGWGETQYF.

This clonotype was observed at least ten times. The chain employs TRBV20-1 and TRBJ2-3; 11 nucleotides line up with TRBD2. J lost 5 bases, V lost 1 base, and 8 bases had no gene match. The CDR3 runs 16 residues. Per the germline V gene, CDR1 is DFQATT and CDR2 is SNEGSKA (reference sequence). CDR3: CSARATSGRWLDTQYF. The CDR3 DNA follows: TGCAGTGCTAGAGCTACTAGCGGGAGATGGCTAGATACGCAGTATTTT.

This clonotype was observed many times. The chain joins TRBV2 to TRBJ2-1; D perhaps matches TRBD2 (6 bases). The CDR3 has 13 residues. Trimming stripped 5 bases from V and 5 bases from J, with 10 bases between. Germline V gene data show CDR1 as SNHLY and CDR2 as FYNNEI. For the CDR3, the DNA is TGTGCCAGCAGTCTCGAGCGGGACAATGAGCAGTTCTTC. It encodes CASSLERDNEQFF.

This clonotype came up a few times. This may be a read error: a much more frequent sequence differs by one nucleotide. The chain combines TRBV7-9 with TRBJ2-7; D ambiguous. The CDR3 is 16 residues long. CDR1 and CDR2 (germline): SEHNR, FQNEAQ (reference sequence). The CDR3 DNA reads as TGTACCAGCAGCCAACTACGGGTGCTGGCGGATAACGAGCAGTACTTC. This codes for CTSSQLRVLADNEQYF. Filled out from reference TRBV7-9 and TRBJ2-7, the complete variable domain reads DTGVSQNPRHKITKRGQNVTFRCDPISEHNRLYWYRQTLGQGPEFLTYFQNEAQLEKSRLLSDRFSAERPKGSFSTLEIQRTEQGDSAMYLCTSSQLRVLADNEQYFGPGTRLTVT.

The chain couples TRBV6-1 to TRBJ2-2; D possibly uses TRBD1 or TRBD2 (5 bases each). In germline, CDR1 is MNHNS, CDR2 SASEGT. The CDR3 is 11 amino acids. The V and J ends lost 8 bases and 6 bases respectively, with 7 bases between them. This CDR3 is CASGGPGELFF. Here the CDR3 DNA reads TGTGCCAGCGGGGGACCCGGGGAGCTGTTTTTT.

This clonotype showed up many times. This rearrangement joins TRBV5-1 to TRBJ2-1; 12 bases line up with TRBD2. V lost 2 bases and J lost 0; bases outside the gene matches: 6. CDR1 and CDR2 (germline): SGHRS, YFSETQ. The CDR3 totals 18 residues. For the CDR3, the DNA is TGCGCCAGCAGCTTTGCTAGCGGGAGGGTGGGCTCCTACAATGAGCAGTTCTTC. Translated: CASSFASGRVGSYNEQFF.

This clonotype was counted between two and nine times. The chain recombines TRBV6-5 with TRBJ2-7, with unresolved D. The germline V and J ends were trimmed by 2 bases and 6 bases, with 11 bases remaining between them. Germline V gene lookup returns CDR1 MNHEY and CDR2 SVGAGI. CDR3 size: 13 residues. The CDR3 DNA reads TGTGCCAGCAGTTACGTCTCCTCTAGCGAGCAGTACTTC. Encoded protein: CASSYVSSSEQYF.

This chain connects TRBV4-3 to TRBJ2-7; a possible D gene is TRBD2 (6 bases). The ends were cut back, 0 bases at V and 7 bases at J, with 10 bases in the middle. CDR1 LGHNA and CDR2 YSLEER come from the germline V gene. CDR3 length: 13 amino acids. The chain's CDR3 is CASSQEGGGEQYF. The CDR3 DNA reads as TGCGCCAGCAGCCAAGAGGGAGGAGGGGAGCAGTACTTC.

This clonotype was seen ten or more times. The chain carries TRBV27 and TRBJ1-1, with D tentatively TRBD1 (5 bases). V gave up 3 bases and J gave up 5 bases, with 10 bases separating them. The CDR3 extends over 13 amino acids. Looked up from germline, CDR1 is MNHEY and CDR2 is SMNVEV (reference sequence). The CDR3 here is CASSLVGTTEAFF. The CDR3 DNA reads as TGTGCCAGCAGTTTGGTGGGGACTACTGAAGCTTTCTTT.

Ten or more counts support this clonotype. V is TRBV20-1 and J is TRBJ2-7; D remains unclear. Trimming took 6 bases from V and 0 from J, leaving 9 bases between them. The CDR3 loop spans 12 amino acids. Germline CDR1 reads DFQATT; CDR2 reads SNEGSKA (reference sequence). CDR3 sequence (DNA): TGCAGTGCCCTTCAGACCTCCTACGAGCAGTACTTC. Amino acids: CSALQTSYEQYF.

This clonotype was seen more than once but under ten times. A much larger clone differs by one base, so this may be a read error. V gene TRBV18 combines with J gene TRBJ1-1, with D possibly being TRBD1 (5 bases). Germline V gene sequence: CDR1 KGHSH, CDR2 LQKENI. The CDR3 has 13 residues. The ends were cut back, 2 bases at V and 8 bases at J, with 12 bases in the middle. The CDR3: CASSPGGDGEAFF. DNA of the CDR3: TGTGCCAGCTCACCAGGGGGGGACGGAGAAGCTTTCTTT.

This clonotype was seen ten or more times. The chain links TRBV6-2 or TRBV6-3 to TRBJ2-1; the match to TRBD2 covers 9 bases. Germline lookup yields CDR1 MNHEY and CDR2 SVGEGT. Losses at the gene ends were 10 bases for V and 6 bases for J; bases not matched to a gene: 16. The CDR3 is 16 residues long. In DNA, the CDR3 is TGTGCCACCGATGCCGTAGCGGGAGTACCATTCAATGAGCAGTTCTTC. It translates to CATDAVAGVPFNEQFF.

The chain uses TRBV7-8 and TRBJ1-5; D is possibly TRBD1 (5 bases). V shed 0 bases and J shed 7 bases, with 10 bases lying between them. This CDR3 region has 14 residues. CDR1 SGHVS and CDR2 FQNEAQ come from the germline V gene. The CDR3 region has the DNA TGTGCCAGCAGCTTAGCATCTTGGGGGCAGCCCCAGCATTTT. It translates to CASSLASWGQPQHF.